This passage covers 26 T cell receptor beta chains from one sample sequenced in a study of cytomegalovirus exposure and HLA in healthy donors. The primer mix had 60 Vbeta and 13 Jbeta primers. Assay: immunoSEQ multiplex PCR; the TCRdb copy retains only in-frame clones and omits some. The data contain some 85,000 clones, roughly four fifths of them singletons. The sample consisted of PBMCs. The receptors shown here come from a woman between 35 and 50 years old in good health and CMV-seropositive.

V and J are TRBV18 and TRBJ2-1; D remains unclear. Germline V gene sequence: CDR1 KGHSH, CDR2 LQKENI. This CDR3 is 15 amino acids long. With 2 bases removed from V and 0 bases from J, the gap between germline ends came to 8 bases. The CDR3 loop reads CASSPAVSSYNEQFF. The CDR3 DNA sequence: TGTGCCAGCTCACCAGCAGTAAGCTCCTACAATGAGCAGTTCTTC.

This chain joins TRBV9 and TRBJ1-5; D may be TRBD1 (6 bases). The CDR3 extends over 15 amino acids. CDR1 is SGDLS and CDR2 is YYNGEE in the germline V gene. The germline V and J ends were trimmed by 3 bases and 5 bases, with 15 bases remaining between them. CDR3 sequence (DNA): TGTGCCAGCAGCGCGCCACAGGGACCTTATCAGCCCCAGCATTTT. As protein: CASSAPQGPYQPQHF.

V is TRBV6-5 and J is TRBJ2-5; D is unclear. With the DNA end fitting TRBJ2-7 better, the J assignment may be wrong. CDR1 and CDR2 from the germline V gene are MNHEY and SVGAGI. The CDR3 runs to 15 residues. This CDR3 is CASSPFSGSYYEQYF. The CDR3 nucleotides read TGTGCCAGCAGTCCCTTTTCCGGCTCGTACTACGAGCAGTACTTC.

The chain couples TRBV6-1 to TRBJ2-3, with 7 bases fitting TRBD2. CDR3 length equals 15 residues. With 6 bases clipped from V and 6 bases from J, the junction kept 12 bases outside the gene matches. Per germline, CDR1 MNHNS and CDR2 SASEGT. As DNA, the CDR3 is TGTGCCAGCAGAGACGGACTAGTTTCCCCCGATACGCAGTATTTT. Residues: CASRDGLVSPDTQYF.

This chain uses TRBV11-3 with TRBJ2-1; TRBD1 matches 8 bases. Germline V gene sequence: CDR1 SGHNT, CDR2 YENEEA. The ends lost 5 bases at V and 2 bases at J; junction bases unmatched: 2. CDR3 length: 14 amino acids. Here the CDR3 DNA reads TGTGCCAGCAGCGGACAGGGTACCTACAATGAGCAGTTCTTC. Protein: CASSGQGTYNEQFF. Looking up the rest from reference TRBV11-3 and TRBJ2-1 gives the full variable domain: EAGVVQSPRYKIIEKKQPVAFWCNPISGHNTLYWYLQNLGQGPELLIRYENEEAVDDSQLPKDRFSAERLKGVDSTLKIQPAELGDSAVYLCASSGQGTYNEQFFGPGTRLTVL.

V and J are TRBV5-1 and TRBJ2-1; 7 bases are shared with TRBD1. CDR1 is SGHRS, CDR2 YFSETQ, per germline. The CDR3 is made up of 14 amino acids. Germline trimming cut 4 bases from V and 7 bases from J; bases unmatched to any gene: 8. CDR3 bases: TGCGCCAGCAGCGAGACAGGGTTCCTTAATGAGCAGTTCTTC. This gives the protein CASSETGFLNEQFF.

The CDR3 DNA is TGTGCCAGCAGCCCAAGACAGGGCATGGAGGGGTACTTC. Protein: CASSPRQGMEGYF. The chain has TRBV11-1 and TRBJ2-7; weak D call: TRBD1 (7 bases). The CDR3 is 13 amino acids. Germline CDR1 is SGHAT and CDR2 is FQDESV (reference sequence). Trimming took off 5 bases at V and 12 bases at J, with 20 bases between the two ends.

This rearrangement joins TRBV29-1 to TRBJ1-4, with D tentatively TRBD1 (6 bases). This CDR3 spans 16 amino acids. CDR1 is SQVTM, CDR2 ANQGSEA, per germline. V was cut by 6 bases and J by 4 bases, with 21 bases left in between. Here the CDR3 DNA reads TGCAGCGTAGCACTACTGACAGGTCCCGATAATGAAAAACTGTTTTTT. Protein product: CSVALLTGPDNEKLFF. Variable domain in full (rest from reference TRBV29-1 and TRBJ1-4): SAVISQKPSRDICQRGTSLTIQCQVDSQVTMMFWYRQQPGQSLTLIATANQGSEATYESGFVIDKFPISRPNLTFSTLTVSNMSPEDSSIYLCSVALLTGPDNEKLFFGSGTQLSVL.

V gene TRBV7-9 combines with J gene TRBJ2-7; perhaps TRBD2 as D (6 bases). V lost 5 bases, J lost 4 bases, and 21 bases lay in between. The CDR3 loop spans 16 amino acids. CDR1 and CDR2 from the germline V gene are SEHNR and FQNEAQ (reference sequence). For the CDR3, the DNA is TGTGCCAGCAGCCTCAAAGAGGGACTGATCCCTTACGAGCAGTACTTC. Translation gives CASSLKEGLIPYEQYF.

This clone was counted only a few times. This chain connects TRBV6-5 to TRBJ1-1, with 8 bases lining up with TRBD1. With V trimmed by 5 bases and J by 7 bases, 3 bases remained unmatched. The CDR3 extends over 12 amino acids. CDR1 and CDR2 from the germline V gene are MNHEY and SVGAGI. CDR3 nucleotides: TGTGCCAGCAGTCAACAGGGGGTTGAAGCTTTCTTT. It encodes CASSQQGVEAFF.

Concerning this clone: The junction and the germline gene differ at one end; a read error may be behind it. The same CDR3 is also encoded by other DNA sequences in this sample. The chain is built from TRBV7-9 and TRBJ2-7, with 7 nucleotides matching TRBD1. Per the germline V gene, CDR1 is SEHNR and CDR2 is FQNEAQ (reference sequence). The CDR3 is 17 residues long. This chain's CDR3 is CASSLGQQGPSSYEQYF. CDR3 DNA sequence: TGCGCCAGCAGCTTAGGTCAACAGGGGCCTAGCTCCTACGAGCAGTACTTC.

There are a few counts of this clone. The rearrangement links TRBV18 to TRBJ2-2, with D perhaps matching TRBD1 (5 bases). This CDR3 has 15 amino acids. V lost 11 bases and J lost 0, with 16 bases in between. The germline gives CDR1 KGHSH, CDR2 LQKENI. The CDR3: CAANKAGSNTGELFF. The CDR3 region has the DNA TGTGCCGCCAACAAGGCAGGGTCGAACACCGGGGAGCTGTTTTTT.

The chain recombines TRBV5-6 with TRBJ2-1, with TRBD2 identical over 9 bases. This CDR3 has 17 residues. Germline V gives CDR1 SGHDT, CDR2 YYEEEE. Trimming removed 4 bases from V and 0 bases from J; junction bases left unmatched: 8. CDR3 sequence (DNA): TGTGCCAGCAGCGGAACGCTTAGCGGGAGCTCCTACAATGAGCAGTTCTTC. Its protein product is CASSGTLSGSSYNEQFF. The full variable domain, completed using reference TRBV5-6 and TRBJ2-1, is DAGVTQSPTHLIKTRGQQVTLRCSPKSGHDTVSWYQQALGQGPQFIFQYYEEEERQRGNFPDRFSGHQFPNYSSELNVNALLLGDSALYLCASSGTLSGSSYNEQFFGPGTRLTVL.

The chain carries TRBV19 and TRBJ2-7, with a tentative D call TRBD1 (7 bases). V lost 4 bases, J lost 3 bases, and 16 bases lay in between. The CDR3 spans 15 residues. CDR1 is LNHDA and CDR2 is SQIVND in the germline V gene (reference sequence). The CDR3 DNA is TGTGCCAGTAGTAAGGGCCAGGGGGGTCACTACGAGCAGTACTTC. It codes for CASSKGQGGHYEQYF.

This clone came up once. The gene calls are TRBV7-2 and TRBJ2-6; D is possibly TRBD1 (6 bases). The germline CDR1 and CDR2 sequences are SGHTA and FQGNSA. V lost 5 bases and J 2 bases, leaving 16 bases between the germline ends. The CDR3 runs to 17 residues. The CDR3 DNA is TGTGCCAGCAGCAAGTATTCGACAGGCGCTGGGGCCAACGTCCTGACTTTC. Its translation: CASSKYSTGAGANVLTF.

The genes are TRBV29-1 and TRBJ2-4; the match to TRBD2 covers 7 bases. V lost 4 bases, J lost 7 bases, and 7 bases stayed unmatched. The germline V gene has CDR1 SQVTM and CDR2 ANQGSEA. The CDR3 extends over 13 amino acids. The DNA for the CDR3 is TGCAGCGTTGTAGCGGGCGGGAATAACATTCAGTACTTC. This gives the protein CSVVAGGNNIQYF. The full variable domain, completed using reference TRBV29-1 and TRBJ2-4, is SAVISQKPSRDICQRGTSLTIQCQVDSQVTMMFWYRQQPGQSLTLIATANQGSEATYESGFVIDKFPISRPNLTFSTLTVSNMSPEDSSIYLCSVVAGGNNIQYFGAGTRLSVL.

This chain uses TRBV11-2 with TRBJ1-1; no clear D gene. V lost 1 base and J 1 base, leaving 13 bases between the germline ends. The CDR3 is made up of 16 amino acids. From germline, CDR1 is SGHAT and CDR2 FQNNGV. CDR3 nucleotide sequence: TGTGCCAGCAGCTTAGTTGGAGGATTGACGAACACTGAAGCTTTCTTT. Amino acid sequence: CASSLVGGLTNTEAFF.

The CDR3 DNA reads TGTGCCAGTCGGACGACAGGGGGAATCTATGGCTACACCTTC. Its translation is CASRTTGGIYGYTF. The rearrangement links TRBV19 to TRBJ1-2, with 9 bases that match TRBD1. CDR1 is LNHDA, CDR2 SQIVND, per germline (reference sequence). The CDR3 sequence is 14 residues long. The junction had 8 bases not matched to a gene; V was cut back by 8 bases and J by 4 bases.

The V call is TRBV27, the J call TRBJ1-4; D possibly corresponds to TRBD1 (6 bases). The CDR3 length is 15 residues. The germline CDR1 and CDR2 sequences are MNHEY and SMNVEV (reference sequence). V lost 5 bases and J 5 bases, leaving 15 bases between the germline ends. CDR3 protein: CASSPSGVGNEKLFF. DNA of the CDR3: TGTGCCAGCAGTCCCTCAGGGGTAGGGAATGAAAAACTGTTTTTT.

In its sample, this clone was seen once. The chain has TRBV5-8 and TRBJ1-4; possible D gene TRBD1, 6 bases. Germline lookup yields CDR1 SGHTS and CDR2 YDEGEE. V lost 0 bases and J 7 bases, leaving 13 bases between the germline ends. The CDR3 totals 15 residues. CDR3 loop: CASSLGAGDGEKLFF. The CDR3 DNA reads TGTGCCAGCAGCTTGGGGGCAGGGGACGGTGAAAAACTGTTTTTT. Full variable domain (missing parts from reference TRBV5-8 and TRBJ1-4): EAGVTQSPTHLIKTRGQQATLRCSPISGHTSVYWYQQALGLGLQFLLWYDEGEERNRGNFPPRFSGRQFPNYSSELNVNALELEDSALYLCASSLGAGDGEKLFFGSGTQLSVL.

V is TRBV4-1 and J is TRBJ2-7; a possible D gene is TRBD2 (7 bases). This CDR3 comprises 14 residues. From germline, CDR1 is MGHRA and CDR2 YSYEKL. The V gene lost 4 bases and the J gene lost 3 bases, with 13 bases spanning the gap. In nucleotides, the CDR3 is TGCGCCAGCAGCCCAAGCGGGACAAACTACGAGCAGTACTTC. Encoded protein: CASSPSGTNYEQYF.

The J gene is TRBJ2-3, the V gene TRBV7-2, with D perhaps matching TRBD2 (6 bases). V lost 6 bases to trimming and J lost 8 bases, with 9 bases between them. The CDR3 is made up of 11 amino acids. Germline V CDR1 and CDR2: SGHTA, FQGNSA. The CDR3 DNA sequence: TGTGCCAGCAGGGAGGGAGTTACGCAGTATTTT. Translation: CASREGVTQYF.

V and J are TRBV18 and TRBJ1-5; D may be TRBD1 (6 bases). Trimming left V 3 bases short and J 0 bases short, with 21 bases between. The CDR3 length is 19 residues. Germline V gene data show CDR1 as KGHSH and CDR2 as LQKENI. CDR3: CASSPSFYEQGRSNQPQHF. Written as DNA, the CDR3 is TGTGCCAGCTCACCCTCCTTTTATGAACAGGGTCGTAGCAATCAGCCCCAGCATTTT.

This clone was seen only a few times. The chain links TRBV7-9 to TRBJ2-2; the D gene is possibly TRBD2 (6 bases). The V and J ends lost 1 base and 0 bases respectively, with 15 bases between them. Germline V lookup: CDR1 SEHNR, CDR2 FQNEAQ (reference sequence). There are 18 residues in the CDR3. The CDR3 coding sequence is TGTGCCAGCAGCTTAGTATTTTCAGGAGGGTCGAACACCGGGGAGCTGTTTTTT. It translates to CASSLVFSGGSNTGELFF. Full variable domain (rest looked up from reference TRBV7-9 and TRBJ2-2): DTGVSQNPRHKITKRGQNVTFRCDPISEHNRLYWYRQTLGQGPEFLTYFQNEAQLEKSRLLSDRFSAERPKGSFSTLEIQRTEQGDSAMYLCASSLVFSGGSNTGELFFGEGSRLTVL.

The chain couples TRBV7-9 to TRBJ2-1; 8 bases match TRBD2. CDR3 size: 14 residues. Per the germline V gene, CDR1 is SEHNR and CDR2 is FQNEAQ (reference sequence). The trim removed 5 bases at V and 9 bases at J, leaving 9 bases unmatched. The CDR3 region is CASSARAGVGEQFF. In DNA form, the CDR3 reads TGTGCCAGCAGCGCACGAGCGGGAGTAGGTGAGCAGTTCTTC. The whole variable domain, remainder taken from reference TRBV7-9 and TRBJ2-1, is DTGVSQNPRHKITKRGQNVTFRCDPISEHNRLYWYRQTLGQGPEFLTYFQNEAQLEKSRLLSDRFSAERPKGSFSTLEIQRTEQGDSAMYLCASSARAGVGEQFFGPGTRLTVL.

This chain links TRBV5-8 with TRBJ1-1, with a weak D call TRBD1 (6 bases). This CDR3 spans 13 amino acids. Looked up from germline, CDR1 is SGHTS and CDR2 is YDEGEE. V was cut by 3 bases and J by 8 bases, with 14 bases left in between. The CDR3 reads CASSYTRGREAFF. The CDR3 coding sequence is TGTGCCAGCAGCTATACCAGGGGTCGCGAAGCTTTCTTT. The full variable domain, its missing parts supplied by reference TRBV5-8 and TRBJ1-1, is EAGVTQSPTHLIKTRGQQATLRCSPISGHTSVYWYQQALGLGLQFLLWYDEGEERNRGNFPPRFSGRQFPNYSSELNVNALELEDSALYLCASSYTRGREAFFGQGTRLTVV.